The 20 T cell receptor beta chains listed next were all sequenced from one sample in a study of T cell responses to AZD1222 COVID-19 vaccine. Sequenced by immunoSEQ multiplex PCR; TCRdb stores in-frame clones only, minus some. The sample shows over 150,000 clones, approximately 88% of them seen only once. The sample in question was peripheral blood, obtained 28 days after the second AZD1222 dose. These receptors all come from an adult who received the AZD1222 COVID-19 vaccine.

The chain uses TRBV3-1 (or the pseudogene TRBV3-2) and TRBJ2-1, with D unresolved. V gave up 0 bases and J gave up 3 bases, with 9 bases separating them. The CDR3 length is 15 residues. Looked up from germline, CDR1 is LGHDT and CDR2 is YNNKEL (reference sequence). The CDR3 reads CASSQDNILYNEQFF. CDR3 bases: TGTGCCAGCAGCCAAGATAACATTCTCTACAATGAGCAGTTCTTC.

The chain recombines TRBV4-1 with TRBJ1-4, with a tentative D call TRBD1 (6 bases). With 5 bases removed from V and 4 bases from J, the gap between germline ends came to 14 bases. CDR3 size: 15 residues. Germline V CDR1 and CDR2: MGHRA, YSYEKL. CDR3 region: CASSTYRDLNEKLFF. The CDR3 DNA reads as TGCGCCAGCAGCACTTACAGGGACCTTAATGAAAAACTGTTTTTT.

This chain links TRBV16 with TRBJ2-7; TRBD1 matches 9 bases. Germline trimming cut 4 bases from V and 0 bases from J; bases unmatched to any gene: 4. The CDR3 extends over 15 amino acids. CDR1 and CDR2 from the germline V gene are KGHSY and FQNENV. CDR3 loop: CASSPTGGFSYEQYF. In DNA form, the CDR3 reads TGTGCCAGCAGCCCAACAGGGGGCTTCTCCTACGAGCAGTACTTC. The variable domain in full, completed from reference TRBV16 and TRBJ2-7, reads GEEVAQTPKHLVRGEGQKAKLYCAPIKGHSYVFWYQQVLKNEFKFLISFQNENVFDETGMPKERFSAKCLPNSPCSLEIQATKLEDSAVYFCASSPTGGFSYEQYFGPGTRLTVT.

The rearrangement links TRBV7-8 to TRBJ2-2; TRBD2 is a possible D gene (5 bases). This CDR3 region has 13 residues. Germline V gene sequence: CDR1 SGHVS, CDR2 FQNEAQ. V shed 6 bases and J shed 7 bases, with 12 bases lying between them. The CDR3 region is CASSQTRDGELFF. DNA for the CDR3: TGTGCCAGCAGTCAAACTAGAGACGGGGAGCTGTTTTTT.

The DNA of the CDR3 is TGCGCCAGCAGCTTGGTCGGAATGAACACTGAAGCTTTCTTT. Its translation: CASSLVGMNTEAFF. V and J are TRBV5-1 and TRBJ1-1; D is unresolved. CDR1 and CDR2 from the germline V gene are SGHRS and YFSETQ. CDR3 length: 14 amino acids. With 0 bases removed from V and 0 bases from J, the gap between germline ends came to 6 bases.

This clone was observed a single time. This rearrangement joins TRBV9 to TRBJ1-2, with D possibly being TRBD1 (5 bases). Germline-derived CDR1 and CDR2 are SGDLS and YYNGEE. Trimming took 4 bases from V and 2 from J, leaving 15 bases between them. The CDR3 has 15 residues. CDR3 in amino acids: CASSPQAGANYGYTF. CDR3 sequence (DNA): TGTGCCAGCAGCCCCCAAGCCGGGGCCAACTATGGCTACACCTTC.

This chain links TRBV6-5 with TRBJ2-7; perhaps TRBD1 as D (7 bases). CDR1 is MNHEY, CDR2 SVGAGI, per germline. CDR3 length equals 16 residues. Trimming pared 0 bases from V and 1 base from J, leaving 13 bases between. For the CDR3, the DNA is TGTGCCAGCAGTTACTCTCGTCAGGGGGGATCCTACGAGCAGTACTTC. Its translation is CASSYSRQGGSYEQYF.

This clone was detected a few times. J is TRBJ1-1 and V is TRBV18, with D uncertain. CDR3 length equals 14 residues. V lost 4 bases and J 3 bases, leaving 12 bases between the germline ends. Germline CDR1 KGHSH, CDR2 LQKENI. CDR3 amino acids: CASSLGRRDTEAFF. CDR3 bases: TGTGCCAGCTCACTTGGACGGAGGGACACTGAAGCTTTCTTT.

The chain joins TRBV6-5 to TRBJ2-5; 7 bases align to TRBD2. The CDR3 runs to 16 residues. V was clipped by 0 bases and J by 5 bases; unmatched bases: 9. CDR1 is MNHEY and CDR2 is SVGAGI in the germline V gene. In DNA form, the CDR3 reads TGTGCCAGCAGTTACTCGAGTAATCTGGGGGGGGAGACCCAGTACTTC. Its protein product is CASSYSSNLGGETQYF.

J is TRBJ1-4 and V is TRBV15, with TRBD1 matching over 11 bases. Germline-derived CDR1 and CDR2 are LNHNV and YYDKDF (reference sequence). The CDR3 sequence is 15 residues long. Trimming took 4 bases from V and 7 from J; bases not matched to a gene: 5. The CDR3 protein is CATSKGQGASEKLFF. The CDR3 DNA follows: TGTGCCACCAGCAAAGGACAGGGGGCGAGTGAAAAACTGTTTTTT.

The DNA for the CDR3 is TGTGCCAGCAGCCAAGGGGACAGGGTGGCTAATGAAAAACTGTTTTTT. The encoded protein is CASSQGDRVANEKLFF. The rearrangement joins TRBV4-2 to TRBJ1-4; 9 bases line up with TRBD1. This CDR3 comprises 16 residues. Germline trimming cut 1 base from V and 3 bases from J; bases unmatched to any gene: 3. Germline CDR1 is LGHNA and CDR2 is YNFKEQ.

The V gene is TRBV5-6, the J gene TRBJ2-3; D perhaps matches TRBD2 (6 bases). V lost 5 bases and J lost 6, with 13 bases in between. CDR1 SGHDT and CDR2 YYEEEE come from the germline V gene. There are 13 residues in the CDR3. CDR3 nucleotides: TGTGCCAGCAGTCCGGGCCGGGGGGATACGCAGTATTTT. This translates into CASSPGRGDTQYF.

CDR3 bases: TGTGCCAGCAGCCAAGATTCCTTGAAACAGACAGTCACGGCTTTCTTT. It encodes CASSQDSLKQTVTAFF. The V gene is TRBV4-2, the J gene TRBJ1-1; TRBD1 might be the D (5 bases). CDR1 LGHNA and CDR2 YNFKEQ come from the germline V gene. The CDR3 runs to 16 residues. The V gene lost 0 bases and the J gene lost 11 bases, with 22 bases spanning the gap.

The rearrangement links TRBV6-2 or TRBV6-3 to TRBJ2-7; a weak D match, TRBD1 (5 bases). CDR1 is MNHEY and CDR2 is SVGEGT in the germline V gene. The CDR3 has 12 amino acids. V was trimmed by 4 bases and J by 11 bases, leaving 15 bases between them. The CDR3, as DNA: TGTGCCAGCAGTTTAAGCCAGGGTAGTAAGTACTTC. Encoded protein: CASSLSQGSKYF.

Concerning this clone itself: The sample holds other DNA sequences that translate to the same CDR3. The V and J genes are TRBV6-5 and TRBJ1-1; 8 positions agree with TRBD1. The CDR3 spans 14 residues. J lost 4 bases, V lost 3 bases, and 4 bases had no gene match. From germline, CDR1 is MNHEY and CDR2 SVGAGI. CDR3 sequence: CASSYSDRGTEAFF. CDR3 nucleotide sequence: TGTGCCAGCAGTTATTCCGACAGGGGCACTGAAGCTTTCTTT.

This chain joins TRBV10-3 and TRBJ2-6; D might be TRBD2 (5 bases). The CDR3 totals 16 residues. V was pared by 6 bases and J by 2 bases, with 14 bases between. From germline, CDR1 is ENHRY and CDR2 SYGVKD. The chain's CDR3 is CAISLGGSPGANVLTF. DNA for the CDR3: TGTGCCATCAGCTTAGGCGGGTCACCTGGGGCCAACGTCCTGACTTTC.

This rearrangement joins TRBV5-1 to TRBJ1-1; no definite D call. Germline loops: CDR1 SGHRS, CDR2 YFSETQ. The CDR3 length is 17 residues. Trimming removed 0 bases from V and 4 bases from J, with 19 bases in between. The CDR3, as DNA: TGCGCCAGCAGCTTGGAAGTGCGGGTTTGGGCTGGCACTGAAGCTTTCTTT. Encoded protein: CASSLEVRVWAGTEAFF.

V is TRBV7-6 and J is TRBJ1-1; 8 nucleotides match TRBD1. Losses at the gene ends were 4 bases for V and 4 bases for J; bases not matched to a gene: 5. The length of the CDR3 is 14 residues. Germline V lookup: CDR1 SGHVS, CDR2 FNYEAQ. CDR3 amino acids: CASSSGQGRTEAFF. The CDR3 nucleotides read TGTGCCAGCAGCTCCGGACAGGGACGCACTGAAGCTTTCTTT. Full variable domain (remainder filled in from reference TRBV7-6 and TRBJ1-1): GAGVSQSPRYKVTKRGQDVALRCDPISGHVSLYWYRQALGQGPEFLTYFNYEAQQDKSGLPNDRFSAERPEGSISTLTIQRTEQRDSAMYRCASSSGQGRTEAFFGQGTRLTVV.

V usage is TRBV19 and J usage is TRBJ1-4, with 9 bases that match TRBD1. Per the germline V gene, CDR1 is LNHDA and CDR2 is SQIVND (reference sequence). This CDR3 has 15 residues. The V and J ends lost 10 bases and 8 bases, in that order; junction bases with no gene match: 14. The CDR3 loop is CATNQKGTGKEKLFF. The CDR3 region has the DNA TGTGCCACCAACCAGAAGGGGACAGGGAAGGAAAAACTGTTTTTT.

The rearrangement joins TRBV18 to TRBJ2-7; D is undetermined. Germline lookup yields CDR1 KGHSH and CDR2 LQKENI. This CDR3 is built from 12 residues. V was shortened by 1 base and J by 7 bases, with 8 bases between the two germline ends. The CDR3 DNA sequence: TGTGCCAGCTCACCACGAACCCTGGAGCAGTACTTC. Its protein product is CASSPRTLEQYF.